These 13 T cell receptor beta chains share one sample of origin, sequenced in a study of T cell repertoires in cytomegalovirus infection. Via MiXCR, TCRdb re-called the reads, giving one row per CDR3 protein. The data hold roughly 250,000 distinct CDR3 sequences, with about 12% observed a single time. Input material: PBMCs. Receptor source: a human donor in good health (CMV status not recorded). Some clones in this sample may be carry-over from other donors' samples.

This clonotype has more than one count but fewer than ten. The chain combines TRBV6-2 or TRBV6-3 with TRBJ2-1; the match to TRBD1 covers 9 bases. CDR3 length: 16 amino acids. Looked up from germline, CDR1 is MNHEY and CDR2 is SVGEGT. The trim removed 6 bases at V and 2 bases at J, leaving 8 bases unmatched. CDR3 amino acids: CASSRTGGVAYNEQFF. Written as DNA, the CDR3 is TGTGCCAGCAGCCGAACAGGGGGCGTCGCCTACAATGAGCAGTTCTTC.

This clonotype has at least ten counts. This CDR3 reads CSARRGASGRTQGTQYF. The CDR3 coding sequence is TGCAGTGCTAGAAGAGGGGCTAGCGGGAGGACCCAGGGTACGCAGTATTTT. The chain links TRBV20-1 to TRBJ2-3; 11 positions agree with TRBD2. Germline CDR1 and CDR2: DFQATT and SNEGSKA (reference sequence). CDR3 length equals 17 residues. Trimming cost V 2 bases and J 8 bases; bases outside gene matches: 15.

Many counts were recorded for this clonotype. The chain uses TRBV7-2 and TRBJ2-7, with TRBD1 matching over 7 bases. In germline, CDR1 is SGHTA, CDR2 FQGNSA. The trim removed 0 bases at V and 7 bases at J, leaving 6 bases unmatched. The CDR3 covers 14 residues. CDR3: CASSLAGRGHEQYF. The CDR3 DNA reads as TGTGCCAGCAGCTTAGCGGGAAGGGGGCATGAGCAGTACTTC.

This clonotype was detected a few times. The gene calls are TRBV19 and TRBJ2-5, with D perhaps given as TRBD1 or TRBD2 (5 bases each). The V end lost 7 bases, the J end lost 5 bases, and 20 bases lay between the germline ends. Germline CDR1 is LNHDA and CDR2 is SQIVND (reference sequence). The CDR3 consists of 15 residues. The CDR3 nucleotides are TGTGCCAGTACCTCCAGGGACCCTCCGAGGGAGACCCAGTACTTC. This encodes CASTSRDPPRETQYF.

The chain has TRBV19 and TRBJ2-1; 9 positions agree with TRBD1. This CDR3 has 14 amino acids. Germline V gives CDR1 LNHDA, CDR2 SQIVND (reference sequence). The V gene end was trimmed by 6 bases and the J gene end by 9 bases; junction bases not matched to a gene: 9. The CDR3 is CASRGGDREGEQFF. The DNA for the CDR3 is TGTGCCAGTAGGGGGGGGGACAGGGAGGGTGAGCAGTTCTTC.

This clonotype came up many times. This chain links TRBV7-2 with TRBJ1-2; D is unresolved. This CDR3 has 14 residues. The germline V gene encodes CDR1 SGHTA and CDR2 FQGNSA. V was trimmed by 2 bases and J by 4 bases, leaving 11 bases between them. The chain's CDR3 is CASSLPPETYGYTF. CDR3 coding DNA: TGTGCCAGCAGCTTACCCCCAGAGACCTATGGCTACACCTTC.

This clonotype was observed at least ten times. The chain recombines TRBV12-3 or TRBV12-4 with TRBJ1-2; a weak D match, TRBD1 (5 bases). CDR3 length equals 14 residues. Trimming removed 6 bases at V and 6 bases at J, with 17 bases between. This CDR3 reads CASSRLRGGNGYTF. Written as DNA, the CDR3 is TGTGCCAGCAGCCGACTTCGGGGGGGAAATGGCTACACCTTC.

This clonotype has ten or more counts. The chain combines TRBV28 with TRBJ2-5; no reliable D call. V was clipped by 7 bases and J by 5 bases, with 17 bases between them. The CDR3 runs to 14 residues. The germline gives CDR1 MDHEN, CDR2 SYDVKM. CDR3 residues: CASTQPRRSETQYF. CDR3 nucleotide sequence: TGTGCCAGCACCCAACCCAGGCGCTCCGAGACCCAGTACTTC.

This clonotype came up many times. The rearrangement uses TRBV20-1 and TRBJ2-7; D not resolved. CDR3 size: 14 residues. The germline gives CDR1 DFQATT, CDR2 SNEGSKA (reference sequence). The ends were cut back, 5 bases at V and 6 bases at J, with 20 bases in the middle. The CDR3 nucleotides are TGCAGTGCTGCAAGAGTTCCCCCAGGTAGCGAGCAGTACTTC. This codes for CSAARVPPGSEQYF.

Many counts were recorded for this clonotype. CDR3 sequence reads: CASSLRTRETQYF. In DNA form, the CDR3 reads TGTGCCAGCAGCTTGAGGACCCGGGAGACCCAGTACTTC. V is TRBV7-2 and J is TRBJ2-5; D not resolved. Germline-derived CDR1 and CDR2 are SGHTA and FQGNSA. Trimming removed 3 bases at V and 5 bases at J, with 10 bases between. The CDR3 has 13 residues.

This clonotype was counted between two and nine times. This CDR3 reads CASSPVAGVTYEQYF. CDR3 coding DNA: TGTGCCAGCAGCCCCGTCGCGGGGGTTACCTACGAGCAGTACTTC. V is TRBV5-6 and J is TRBJ2-7; 7 bases map to TRBD2. There are 15 residues in the CDR3. V lost 4 bases and J lost 2; bases outside the gene matches: 9. In germline, CDR1 is SGHDT, CDR2 YYEEEE.

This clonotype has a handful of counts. CDR3 sequence (DNA): TGTGCCAGCAGCTTTCCCCCAATTGGGACAGGGGCCAGGCGCTGCACCTTC. Translation gives CASSFPPIGTGARRCTF. V usage is TRBV7-9 and J usage is TRBJ1-2, with 10 bases lining up with TRBD1. The CDR3 loop spans 17 amino acids. The junction had 20 bases not matched to a gene; V was cut back by 3 bases and J by 13 bases. Germline V gene sequence: CDR1 SEHNR, CDR2 FQNEAQ (reference sequence).

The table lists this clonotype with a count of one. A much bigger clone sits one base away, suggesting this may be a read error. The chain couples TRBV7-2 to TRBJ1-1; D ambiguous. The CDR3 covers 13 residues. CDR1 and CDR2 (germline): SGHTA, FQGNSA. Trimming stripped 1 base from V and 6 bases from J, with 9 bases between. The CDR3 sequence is CASSLDVGAEAFF. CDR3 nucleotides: TGTGCCAGCAGCTTAGATGTTGGGGCTGAAGCTTTCTTT.